Here is one T cell receptor (beta chain) with its context. The assay was immunoSEQ multiplex PCR, and TCRdb's table has in-frame clones only and misses some. The sample has more than 250,000 clones, more than 80% seen once. These data originate in a study of T cell responses to AZD1222 COVID-19 vaccine. Germline V gene data show CDR1 as LGHDT and CDR2 as YNNKEL (reference sequence). The CDR3 extends over 15 amino acids. V lost 4 bases and J lost 0, with 12 bases in between. The sequence came from an adult in good health. Source: peripheral blood, taken on day 0 of AZD1222 vaccination. The chain couples TRBV3-1 (or the pseudogene TRBV3-2) to TRBJ1-2; the D is unclear. The CDR3 reads CASSPRRVANYGYTF. CDR3 in DNA: TGTGCCAGCAGCCCCAGACGAGTAGCTAACTATGGCTACACCTTC.